The text below deals with one T cell receptor beta chain. Authors' analysis steps: Reference gene primer amplification gave estimated nucleated cell counts. Sequenced by immunoSEQ multiplex PCR; TCRdb stores in-frame clones only, minus some. V, J and clone size are taken as reported in that table, and D and trimming were inferred from the DNA itself. This table holds just over 200,000 clones, 80% found once. Germline CDR1 reads SQVTM; CDR2 reads ANQGSEA. The V and J ends lost 5 bases and 2 bases, in that order; junction bases with no gene match: 8. The CDR3 sequence is 14 residues long. This record comes from a study of blood T cell repertoires in COVID-19. Study-level information: Sites in the United States, Italy and Spain provided acute and convalescent COVID-19 samples. The analysed material was cDNA or gDNA that came from T cells, B-cell-depleted T cells, or PBMCs.

Sequenced sample: peripheral blood. The chain couples TRBV29-1 to TRBJ1-1; 7 bases align to TRBD1. The clonotype originates from a woman in her 70s with acute or convalescent COVID-19. CDR3 region: CSVRGDSLNTEAFF. The CDR3 region has the DNA TGCAGCGTTAGGGGGGACAGTCTCAACACTGAAGCTTTCTTT.